This T cell receptor beta chain was sequenced during a study of blood T cell repertoires in COVID-19. Background on the study: COVID-19 samples collected from the United States, Italy and Spain covered acute and convalescent phases. PBMCs, B-cell-depleted T cells, or T cells provided the cDNA or gDNA that made up the material.

V gave up 8 bases and J gave up 3 bases; unmatched junction bases: 7. Germline loops: CDR1 SGHRS, CDR2 YFSETQ. This CDR3 has 15 amino acids. The protocol was immunoSEQ multiplex PCR, while the TCRdb copy is restricted to in-frame clones and leaves out a portion. Here the sample spans 110,000 to 150,000 clones, 75% to 90% being singletons. The sequenced material came from peripheral blood. The source of this sequence is a man aged 55 to 70 with active or convalescent COVID-19. The V and J genes are TRBV5-1 and TRBJ2-2; TRBD1 matches at 10 bases. This chain's CDR3 is CASSTGQGDTGELFF. CDR3 DNA: TGCGCCAGTTCGACCGGACAGGGGGACACCGGGGAGCTGTTTTTT.